This TCR beta chain derives from a study of shared clonotypes between healthy human individuals. Profiling relied on immunoSEQ multiplex PCR, and the TCRdb table lists in-frame clones only, not all of them. This table has some 1.5 million clones, 98% appearing once. Per the germline V gene, CDR1 is SEHNR and CDR2 is FQNEAQ (reference sequence). V was pared by 5 bases and J by 10 bases, with 26 bases between. The CDR3 has 16 amino acids. This receptor was obtained from a man younger than 45 in good health. The genes are TRBV7-9 and TRBJ1-1; D is unresolved. Input material: naive CD4+ T cells sorted from blood. The subset here: CD45RA+ positively selected. The CDR3 DNA reads as TGTGCCAGCAGCCCGGACGGGCTGACTTCACCGAACGGAGCTTTCTTT. Encoded protein: CASSPDGLTSPNGAFF.